A single sample is the source of the 3 T cell receptor beta chains below, sequenced in a study of CD4+ T cells in melanoma. The method was immunoSEQ multiplex PCR; TCRdb's version includes in-frame clones alone and lacks a portion of them. This sample has tens of thousands of clones; 60% to 80% occur once, and the top ten carry approximately 4.6%. Input material: tumor tissue. The receptor set was obtained from a human donor with melanoma.

The genes are TRBV10-3 and TRBJ1-2, with TRBD1 matching 10 bases. J lost 7 bases, V lost 7 bases, and 6 bases had no gene match. The germline gives CDR1 ENHRY, CDR2 SYGVKD. The CDR3 extends over 13 amino acids. The CDR3 sequence is CAITGTGESGYTF. For the CDR3, the DNA is TGTGCCATCACAGGGACAGGGGAGAGTGGCTACACCTTC.

J is TRBJ2-1 and V is TRBV27, with D tentatively TRBD2 (6 bases). This CDR3 spans 12 amino acids. V was cut by 3 bases and J by 8 bases, with 8 bases left in between. Germline V gives CDR1 MNHEY, CDR2 SMNVEV (reference sequence). Written as DNA, the CDR3 is TGTGCCAGCAGTTTGGGAGGTCATGAGCAGTTCTTC. This translates into CASSLGGHEQFF.

V is TRBV29-1 and J is TRBJ1-2, with D perhaps matching TRBD1 (6 bases). CDR3 length: 16 residues. CDR1 SQVTM and CDR2 ANQGSEA come from the germline V gene. The ends were cut back, 0 bases at V and 5 bases at J, with 19 bases in the middle. Here the CDR3 DNA reads TGCAGCGTTGAAGATCGGACAGAGAATCTTGGGTATGGCTACACCTTC. Encoded protein: CSVEDRTENLGYGYTF.